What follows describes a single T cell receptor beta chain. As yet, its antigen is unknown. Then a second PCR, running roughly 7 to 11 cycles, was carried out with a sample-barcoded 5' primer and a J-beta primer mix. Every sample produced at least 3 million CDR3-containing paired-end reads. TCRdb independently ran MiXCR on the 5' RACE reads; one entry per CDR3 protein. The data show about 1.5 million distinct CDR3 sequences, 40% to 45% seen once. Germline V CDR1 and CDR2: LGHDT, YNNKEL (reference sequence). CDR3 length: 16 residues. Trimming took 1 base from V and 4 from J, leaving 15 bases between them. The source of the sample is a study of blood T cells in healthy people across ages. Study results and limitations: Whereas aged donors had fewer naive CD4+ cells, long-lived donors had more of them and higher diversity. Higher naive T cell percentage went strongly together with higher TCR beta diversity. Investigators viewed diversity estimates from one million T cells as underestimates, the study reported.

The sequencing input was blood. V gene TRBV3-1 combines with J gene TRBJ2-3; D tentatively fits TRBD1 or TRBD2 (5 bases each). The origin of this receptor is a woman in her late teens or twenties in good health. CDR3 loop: CASSQASGLRADTQYF. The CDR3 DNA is TGTGCCAGCAGCCAAGCCTCAGGGTTGAGGGCAGATACGCAGTATTTT.